This T cell receptor beta chain was observed in a study of blood T cells in healthy people across ages. Looking at the study overall: About one barcoded TCR beta cDNA was captured per two T cells. General study results and limits: Expanded clonotype shifts may have been confounded, as the donors had an unknown CMV status. Versus aged donors, long-lived donors had higher diversity and more naive CD4+ cells.

The germline gives CDR1 SEHNR, CDR2 FQNEAQ (reference sequence). The CDR3 is 16 amino acids. The ends were cut back, 1 base at V and 0 bases at J, with 10 bases in the middle. Regarding this clonotype: Its antigen is still unknown.

The second PCR ran about 6 to 12 cycles with a sample-barcoded 5' primer and J-beta primers. All samples yielded 2.5 million or more CDR3-containing paired-end reads. TCRdb reanalysed the 5' RACE reads using MiXCR and keeps one entry per CDR3 protein. The sample carries around 850,000 distinct CDR3 sequences, under 40% recorded once. The sample comprised blood. The chain joins TRBV7-9 to TRBJ1-3; D not resolved. The clonotype comes from a man between 18 and 35 years old in good health. The CDR3 DNA follows: TGTGCCAGCAGCTTAGTTCGGGGAGCCTCTGGAAACACCATATATTTT. It is translated as CASSLVRGASGNTIYF.